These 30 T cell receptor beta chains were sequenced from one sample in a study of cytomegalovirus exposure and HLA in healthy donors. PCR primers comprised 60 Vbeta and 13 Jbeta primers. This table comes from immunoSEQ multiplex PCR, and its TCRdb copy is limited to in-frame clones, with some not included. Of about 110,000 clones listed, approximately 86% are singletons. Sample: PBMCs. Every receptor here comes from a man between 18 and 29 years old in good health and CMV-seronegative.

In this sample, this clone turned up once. The CDR3 sequence: CASSQASSGNTIYF. CDR3 coding DNA: TGTGCCAGCAGCCAGGCATCCTCTGGAAACACCATATATTTT. The chain carries TRBV6-1 and TRBJ1-3; D is unclear. The CDR3 extends over 14 amino acids. V was pared by 6 bases and J by 0 bases, with 9 bases between. Germline loops: CDR1 MNHNS, CDR2 SASEGT.

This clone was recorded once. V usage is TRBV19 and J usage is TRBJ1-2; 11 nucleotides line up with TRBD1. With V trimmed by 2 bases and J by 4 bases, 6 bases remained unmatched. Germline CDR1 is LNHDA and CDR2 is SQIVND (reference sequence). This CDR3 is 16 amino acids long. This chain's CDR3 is CASSIRTGGRGYGYTF. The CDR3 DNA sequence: TGTGCCAGTAGTATACGGACAGGGGGCCGGGGCTATGGCTACACCTTC.

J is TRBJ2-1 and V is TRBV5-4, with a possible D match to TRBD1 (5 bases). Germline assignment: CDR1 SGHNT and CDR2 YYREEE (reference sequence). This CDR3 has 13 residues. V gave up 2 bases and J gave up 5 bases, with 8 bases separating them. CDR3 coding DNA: TGTGCCAGCAGCTTCTCAGGGCACAATGAGCAGTTCTTC. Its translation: CASSFSGHNEQFF.

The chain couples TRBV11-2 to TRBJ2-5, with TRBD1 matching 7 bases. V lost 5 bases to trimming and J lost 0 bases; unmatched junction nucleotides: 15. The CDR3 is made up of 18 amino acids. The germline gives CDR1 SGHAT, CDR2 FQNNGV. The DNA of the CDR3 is TGTGCCAGCAGCATTAAGTGGACCGGGACAGCGTACCAAGAGACCCAGTACTTC. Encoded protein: CASSIKWTGTAYQETQYF.

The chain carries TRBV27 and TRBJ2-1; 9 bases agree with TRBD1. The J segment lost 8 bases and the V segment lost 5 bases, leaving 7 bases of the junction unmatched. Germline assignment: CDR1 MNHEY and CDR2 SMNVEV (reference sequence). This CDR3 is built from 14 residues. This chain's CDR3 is CASSRGTGFDEQFF. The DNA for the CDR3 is TGTGCCAGCAGTCGGGGGACAGGGTTCGATGAGCAGTTCTTC.

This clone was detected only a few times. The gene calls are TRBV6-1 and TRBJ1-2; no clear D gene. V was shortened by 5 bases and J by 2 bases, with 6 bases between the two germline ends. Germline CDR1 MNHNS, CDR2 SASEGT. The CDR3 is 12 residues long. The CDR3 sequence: CASSNQNYGYTF. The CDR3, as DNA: TGTGCCAGCAGTAACCAGAACTATGGCTACACCTTC.

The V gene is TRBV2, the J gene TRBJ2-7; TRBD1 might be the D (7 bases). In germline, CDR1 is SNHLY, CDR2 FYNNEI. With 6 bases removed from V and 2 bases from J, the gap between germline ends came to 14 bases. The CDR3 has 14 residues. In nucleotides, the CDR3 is TGTGCCAGCAGCTCACAGGGGACTCCCTACGAGCAGTACTTC. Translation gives CASSSQGTPYEQYF. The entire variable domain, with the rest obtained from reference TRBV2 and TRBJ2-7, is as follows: EPEVTQTPSHQVTQMGQEVILRCVPISNHLYFYWYRQILGQKVEFLVSFYNNEISEKSEIFDDQFSVERPDGSNFTLKIRSTKLEDSAMYFCASSSQGTPYEQYFGPGTRLTVT.

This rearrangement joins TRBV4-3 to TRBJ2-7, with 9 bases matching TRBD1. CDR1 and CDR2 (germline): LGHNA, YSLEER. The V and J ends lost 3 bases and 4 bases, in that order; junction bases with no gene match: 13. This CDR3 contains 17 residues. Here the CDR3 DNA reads TGCGCCAGCAGCCAGGGGTTTCCGGGACAGGGTGTTTACGAGCAGTACTTC. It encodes CASSQGFPGQGVYEQYF.

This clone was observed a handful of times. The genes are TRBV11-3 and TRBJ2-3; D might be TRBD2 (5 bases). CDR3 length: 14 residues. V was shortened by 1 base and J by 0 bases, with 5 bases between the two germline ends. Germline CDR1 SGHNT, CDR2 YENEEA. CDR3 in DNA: TGTGCCAGCAGCTTAGGGAGGAGCACAGATACGCAGTATTTT. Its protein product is CASSLGRSTDTQYF.

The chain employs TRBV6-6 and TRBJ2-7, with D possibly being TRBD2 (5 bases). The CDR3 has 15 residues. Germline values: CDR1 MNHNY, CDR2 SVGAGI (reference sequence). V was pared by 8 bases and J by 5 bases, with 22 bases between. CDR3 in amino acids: CASGPRGWESNEQYF. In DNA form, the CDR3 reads TGTGCCAGCGGACCTAGAGGGTGGGAATCAAACGAGCAGTACTTC.

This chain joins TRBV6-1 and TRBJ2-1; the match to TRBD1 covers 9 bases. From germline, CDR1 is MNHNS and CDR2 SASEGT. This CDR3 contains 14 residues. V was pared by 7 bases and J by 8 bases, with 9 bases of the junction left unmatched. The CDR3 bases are TGTGCCAGCACAGGGACAGGGAATGCCGATGAGCAGTTCTTC. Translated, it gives CASTGTGNADEQFF.

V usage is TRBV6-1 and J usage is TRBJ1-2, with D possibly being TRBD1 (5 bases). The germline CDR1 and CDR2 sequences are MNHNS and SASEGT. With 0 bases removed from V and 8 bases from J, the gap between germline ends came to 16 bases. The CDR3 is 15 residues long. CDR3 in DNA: TGTGCCAGCAGTGAAGCCAGCTTGGGGCATTGGGGCTACACCTTC. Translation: CASSEASLGHWGYTF.

The CDR3 is CASSYDRVGTEAFF. The DNA of the CDR3 is TGTGCCAGCAGTTACGACAGGGTTGGCACTGAAGCTTTCTTT. This chain uses TRBV6-5 with TRBJ1-1; the match to TRBD1 covers 7 bases. CDR3 length equals 14 residues. V dropped 2 bases and J dropped 4; count of bases not matched to a gene: 4. The germline V gene encodes CDR1 MNHEY and CDR2 SVGAGI.

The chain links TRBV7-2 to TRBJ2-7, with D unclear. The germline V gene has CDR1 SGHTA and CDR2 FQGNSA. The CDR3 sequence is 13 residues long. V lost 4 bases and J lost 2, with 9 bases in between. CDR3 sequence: CASSSRRAYEQYF. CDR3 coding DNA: TGTGCCAGCAGCTCTAGACGGGCCTACGAGCAGTACTTC. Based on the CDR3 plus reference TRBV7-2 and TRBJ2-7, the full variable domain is GAGVSQSPSNKVTEKGKDVELRCDPISGHTALYWYRQSLGQGLEFLIYFQGNSAPDKSGLPSDRFSAERTGGSVSTLTIQRTQQEDSAVYLCASSSRRAYEQYFGPGTRLTVT.

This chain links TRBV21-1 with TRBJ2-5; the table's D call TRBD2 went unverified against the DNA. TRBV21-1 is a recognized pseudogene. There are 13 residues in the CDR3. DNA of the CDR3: TGTGCCAGCAGCGAGAGGCCGCAAGAGACCCAGTACTTC. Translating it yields CASSERPQETQYF.

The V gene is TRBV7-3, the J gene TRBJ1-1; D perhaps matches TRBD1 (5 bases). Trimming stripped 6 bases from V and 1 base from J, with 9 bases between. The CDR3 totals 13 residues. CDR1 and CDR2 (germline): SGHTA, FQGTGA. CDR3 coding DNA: TGTGCCAGCAGGTCTCAGGGGAACACTGAAGCTTTCTTT. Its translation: CASRSQGNTEAFF.

CDR3: CASTPSGTSGAGEQFF. The CDR3 DNA reads TGTGCCAGCACACCATCCGGGACTAGCGGGGCGGGTGAGCAGTTCTTC. The chain is built from TRBV6-6 and TRBJ2-1; 13 positions match TRBD2. CDR3 length: 16 residues. Germline V gene sequence: CDR1 MNHNY, CDR2 SVGAGI (reference sequence). V was pared by 7 bases and J by 9 bases, with 12 bases of the junction left unmatched.

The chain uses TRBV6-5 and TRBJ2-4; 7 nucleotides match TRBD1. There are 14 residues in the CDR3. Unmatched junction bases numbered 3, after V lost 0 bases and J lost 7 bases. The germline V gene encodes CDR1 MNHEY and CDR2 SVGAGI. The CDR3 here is CASSYSLDRNIQYF. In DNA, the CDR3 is TGTGCCAGCAGTTACTCCCTGGACAGGAACATTCAGTACTTC.

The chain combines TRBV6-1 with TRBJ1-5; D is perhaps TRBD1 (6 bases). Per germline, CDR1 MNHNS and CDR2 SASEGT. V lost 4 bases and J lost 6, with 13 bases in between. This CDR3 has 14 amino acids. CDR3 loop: CASSGGGEGQPQHF. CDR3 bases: TGTGCCAGCAGTGGAGGGGGAGAGGGTCAGCCCCAGCATTTT.

The CDR3 reads CASSASGQFYEQYF. The CDR3 region has the DNA TGTGCCAGCAGCGCCTCGGGACAATTCTACGAGCAGTACTTC. The chain links TRBV9 to TRBJ2-7, with D possibly being TRBD1 (6 bases). V dropped 3 bases and J dropped 3 bases, with 13 bases sitting between them. The CDR3 covers 14 residues. From germline, CDR1 is SGDLS and CDR2 YYNGEE. Combining the CDR3 with reference TRBV9 and TRBJ2-7 gives the whole variable domain DSGVTQTPKHLITATGQRVTLRCSPRSGDLSVYWYQQSLDQGLQFLIQYYNGEERAKGNILERFSAQQFPDLHSELNLSSLELGDSALYFCASSASGQFYEQYFGPGTRLTVT.

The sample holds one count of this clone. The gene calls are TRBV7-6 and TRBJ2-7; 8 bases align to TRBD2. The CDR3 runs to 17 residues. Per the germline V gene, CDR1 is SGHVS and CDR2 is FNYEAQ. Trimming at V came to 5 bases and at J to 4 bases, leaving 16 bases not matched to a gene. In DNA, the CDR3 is TGTGCCAGCAGCCCGACAGTTCCCCTAGCGGGTCCGTACGAGCAGTACTTC. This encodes CASSPTVPLAGPYEQYF. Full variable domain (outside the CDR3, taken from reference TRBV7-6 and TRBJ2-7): GAGVSQSPRYKVTKRGQDVALRCDPISGHVSLYWYRQALGQGPEFLTYFNYEAQQDKSGLPNDRFSAERPEGSISTLTIQRTEQRDSAMYRCASSPTVPLAGPYEQYFGPGTRLTVT.

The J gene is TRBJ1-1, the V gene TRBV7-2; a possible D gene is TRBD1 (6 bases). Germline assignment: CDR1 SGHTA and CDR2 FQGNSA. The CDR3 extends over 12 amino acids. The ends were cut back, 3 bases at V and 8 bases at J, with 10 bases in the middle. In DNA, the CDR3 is TGTGCCAGCAGCTTCCTTACAGGGGAAGCTTTCTTT. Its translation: CASSFLTGEAFF.

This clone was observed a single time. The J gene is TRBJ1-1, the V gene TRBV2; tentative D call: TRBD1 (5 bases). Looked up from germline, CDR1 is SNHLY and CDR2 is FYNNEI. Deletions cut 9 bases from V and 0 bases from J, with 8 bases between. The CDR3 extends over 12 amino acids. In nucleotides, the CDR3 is TGTGCCAGTGACAGAGTGAACACTGAAGCTTTCTTT. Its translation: CASDRVNTEAFF.

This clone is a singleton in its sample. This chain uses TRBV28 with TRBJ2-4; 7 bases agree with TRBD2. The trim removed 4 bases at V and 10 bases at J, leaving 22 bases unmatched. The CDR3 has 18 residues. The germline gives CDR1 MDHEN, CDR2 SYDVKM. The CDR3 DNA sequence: TGTGCCAGCAGTTGGCGGGGGTCTGCTCGCCGGTTGTCAAGTATTCAGTACTTC. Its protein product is CASSWRGSARRLSSIQYF.

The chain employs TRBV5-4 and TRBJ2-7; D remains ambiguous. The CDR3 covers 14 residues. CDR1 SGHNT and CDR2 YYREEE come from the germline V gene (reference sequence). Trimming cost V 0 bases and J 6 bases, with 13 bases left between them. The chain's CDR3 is CASSLDSSHREQYF. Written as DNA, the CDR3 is TGTGCCAGCAGCTTGGACTCTTCCCACCGCGAGCAGTACTTC.

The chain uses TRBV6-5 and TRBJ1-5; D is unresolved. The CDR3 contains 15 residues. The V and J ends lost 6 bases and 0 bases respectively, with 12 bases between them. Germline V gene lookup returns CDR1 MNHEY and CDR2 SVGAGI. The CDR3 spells CASRADGNSNQPQHF. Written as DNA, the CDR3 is TGTGCCAGCAGAGCGGACGGAAATAGCAATCAGCCCCAGCATTTT.

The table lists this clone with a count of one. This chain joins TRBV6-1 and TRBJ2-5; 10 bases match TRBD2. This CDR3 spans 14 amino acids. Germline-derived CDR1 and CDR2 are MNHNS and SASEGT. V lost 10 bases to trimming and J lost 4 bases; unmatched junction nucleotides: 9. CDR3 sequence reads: CATRAGGPGETQYF. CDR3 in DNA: TGTGCCACCCGAGCGGGAGGGCCTGGAGAGACCCAGTACTTC.

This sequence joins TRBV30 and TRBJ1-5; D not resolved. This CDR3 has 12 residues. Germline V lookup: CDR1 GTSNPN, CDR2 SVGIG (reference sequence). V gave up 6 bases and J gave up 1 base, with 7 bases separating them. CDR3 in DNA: TGTGCCTGCGAGATAAGCAATCAGCCCCAGCATTTT. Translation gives CACEISNQPQHF. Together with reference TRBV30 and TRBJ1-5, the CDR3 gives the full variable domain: SQTIHQWPATLVQPVGSPLSLECTVEGTSNPNLYWYRQAAGRGLQLLFYSVGIGQISSEVPQNLSASRPQDRQFILSSKKLLLSDSGFYLCACEISNQPQHFGDGTRLSIL.

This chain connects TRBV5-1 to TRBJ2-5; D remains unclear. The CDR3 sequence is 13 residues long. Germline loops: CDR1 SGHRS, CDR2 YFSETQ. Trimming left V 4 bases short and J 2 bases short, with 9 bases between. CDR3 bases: TGCGCCAGCAGCCCTGCCAGACAAGAGACCCAGTACTTC. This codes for CASSPARQETQYF.

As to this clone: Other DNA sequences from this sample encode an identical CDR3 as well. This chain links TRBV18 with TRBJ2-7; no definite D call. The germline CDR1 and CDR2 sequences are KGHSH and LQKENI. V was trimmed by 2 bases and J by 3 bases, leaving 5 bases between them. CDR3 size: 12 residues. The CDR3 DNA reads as TGTGCCAGCTCACCAAACAGCTACGAGCAGTACTTC. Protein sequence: CASSPNSYEQYF.